Listed below are T cell receptor beta chains from one sample, sequenced in a study of TIL therapy for anti-PD-1-resistant metastatic lung cancer. The method was immunoSEQ multiplex PCR; TCRdb's version includes in-frame clones alone and lacks a portion of them. Of tens of thousands of clones listed, 79% were seen once; the top ten hold about 15%. Material: blood, obtained at baseline. The source is a man aged 65 to 85 with non-small cell lung cancer. Each CDR3 is given without its conserved first and last residue.

CDR3 | V
ASKSEEQSYEQY | TRBV6-1
ASRNRGEMNTEAF | TRBV2
ASSSTSGRAYSSYEQY | TRBV5-1
ASSSFFPNEQF | TRBV19
ASSTPSRASYEQY | TRBV6-5
ASSPPGGQTNQPQH | TRBV7-9
ASSQDPPGSSGQPQH | TRBV4-2
ASNDLRTNEKLF | TRBV19
ASKRLGGRAPYNEQF | TRBV19
ASSLPTSSSYEQY | TRBV28
ASSLTMRSTGELF | TRBV27
ASSLAGSNQPQH | TRBV7-6
SASGGIEAF | TRBV20-1
ASSLGPGLANYEQY | TRBV5-1
ASSLAPVAEQF | TRBV5-1
ASSLALPDYGYT | TRBV5-1
ASSVLGTSDHNEQF | TRBV9
ASSLVSQNTGELF | TRBV7-3
AWSLTLTGGAKNIQY | TRBV30
ASSRTSGSTDTQY | TRBV9
ASSPLAGGLSEQF | TRBV5-1
ASSLWASLNTGELF | TRBV5-1
ASSSTGPYEQY | TRBV5-6
ASSQLTGNSGNTIY | TRBV4-3
SARDYYGYT | TRBV29-1
ASSRRQGPETQY | TRBV18
ASSQDVAASGRARNEQF | TRBV14
ASSLLGGEQY | TRBV7-3
ASSFAEQGNFEQY | TRBV7-9
ASSGRVGTDTQY | TRBV19
ASAGYQPQH | TRBV28
SVASGSETQY | TRBV29-1
ATSPDPPSNEQF | TRBV2
ASSSRTSGSSYNEQF | TRBV11-2
ASRVWTGGEETQY | TRBV5-1
ASRYGGSYEQY | TRBV5-1
ASRPTGSHKGEQY | TRBV5-5
ASSLSASGRQPQH | TRBV5-6
ASSKQGNEAF | TRBV14
ASSAGTSGGNEQF | TRBV5-1
ASSRTYNGYEQY | TRBV27
ASSQDVGQGADGGNSPLH | TRBV4-1
ASSPPSPGPSWAF | TRBV28
ASTRDNGGSSPLH | TRBV27
ASSFGTGTNEKLF | TRBV28
ASSLSREGETQY | TRBV7-9